This TCR beta chain was found in a study of shared clonotypes between healthy human individuals. Study-wide findings and caveats: Researchers sampled only blood; tissue repertoires likely differ.

Remarks on this clone: What it recognizes is unknown.

The CDR3 is 18 amino acids. With V trimmed by 0 bases and J by 6 bases, 15 bases remained unmatched. Germline V gene lookup returns CDR1 SGHTS and CDR2 YDEGEE. Using immunoSEQ multiplex PCR, the repertoire was profiled, and TCRdb retains in-frame clones only, with some absent. The sample lists roughly 2.2 million clones, more than 80% occurring once. There were no recent acute infections or vaccinations among the donors, who were healthy HIV-negative adults. The receptor was derived from a man between 18 and 35 years old in good health. Some clones in this sample may be carry-over from other donors' samples. The sequencing sample was made of naive CD4+ T cells from PBMCs. Subset denoted: CD45RA+ positively selected. This chain connects TRBV5-8 to TRBJ2-1; 7 bases are shared with TRBD2. In DNA form, the CDR3 reads TGTGCCAGCAGCTTGGCCCATCCTCTAGCGGTGAACGGCAATGAGCAGTTCTTC. The encoded protein is CASSLAHPLAVNGNEQFF.